Listed below are T cell receptor beta chains from one sample, sequenced in a study of blood T cell repertoires in COVID-19. Assay: immunoSEQ multiplex PCR; the TCRdb copy retains only in-frame clones and omits some. This repertoire shows roughly 180,000 clones, roughly nine tenths found once; its top ten account for 0.99%. The sequencing sample was made of peripheral blood. The receptors stem from a man between 18 and 29 years old with acute or convalescent COVID-19. Both conserved end residues are part of each CDR3.

v_call: TRBV7-9; cdr3_aa: CASSFQGKPQHF
v_call: TRBV9; cdr3_aa: CASSPRTGSNEKLFF
v_call: TRBV5-5; cdr3_aa: CASSDRLYSNQPQHF
v_call: TRBV5-6; cdr3_aa: CASSRTGQGDYEQFF
v_call: TRBV2; cdr3_aa: CASSSSGTGSYEQYF
v_call: TRBV3-1/TRBV3-2; cdr3_aa: CASSPGSSYGYTF
v_call: TRBV28; cdr3_aa: CASSIRQGAHNQPQHF
v_call: TRBV3-1/TRBV3-2; cdr3_aa: CASSQGMTGPQGGYTF
v_call: TRBV21-1; cdr3_aa: CASSKGQGGTEAFF
v_call: TRBV11-2; cdr3_aa: CASSRDRGLLGNEKLFF
v_call: TRBV6-4; cdr3_aa: CASSDGGAGGTDTQYF
v_call: TRBV18; cdr3_aa: CASSPLNRGDYNEQFF
v_call: TRBV19; cdr3_aa: CASHRTGAAGANVLTF
v_call: TRBV27; cdr3_aa: CASSLEGAGNTEAFF
v_call: TRBV19; cdr3_aa: CASSNTGTGNQPQHF
v_call: TRBV15; cdr3_aa: CATSRVRGLGQETQYF
v_call: TRBV7-8; cdr3_aa: CASSPGPGEVEQYF
v_call: TRBV27; cdr3_aa: CASSLTGNQPQHF
v_call: TRBV5-5; cdr3_aa: CASSLEGAGSQPQHF
v_call: TRBV3-1/TRBV3-2; cdr3_aa: CASSPYPGTGGNQPQHF
v_call: TRBV11-2; cdr3_aa: CASSLDQVTDTQYF
v_call: TRBV5-1; cdr3_aa: CASSLEEPANTEAFF
v_call: TRBV19; cdr3_aa: CATTPGTGLYEQYF
v_call: TRBV9; cdr3_aa: CASSAGTGGANEKLFF
v_call: TRBV7-9; cdr3_aa: CASTLGRGSLYNEQFF
v_call: TRBV29-1; cdr3_aa: CSEISGGAIRPEAFF
v_call: TRBV20-1; cdr3_aa: CSASIRSNNEQFF
v_call: TRBV5-1; cdr3_aa: CASSLGARDGETQYF
v_call: TRBV30; cdr3_aa: CAWSPPGGRVTF
v_call: TRBV7-6; cdr3_aa: CASSLTGSSYNEQFF
v_call: TRBV7-8; cdr3_aa: CASSTRTSRYYNEQFF
v_call: TRBV30; cdr3_aa: CAWSVDRIRNQPQHF
v_call: TRBV10-3; cdr3_aa: CAIRGGGNQPQHF
v_call: TRBV19; cdr3_aa: CASSIQIGVFQPQHF
v_call: TRBV19; cdr3_aa: CASSIKQPNQPQHF
v_call: TRBV5-5; cdr3_aa: CASSFPQSSGANVLTF
v_call: TRBV5-1; cdr3_aa: CASSMTGWGTDTQYF
v_call: TRBV28; cdr3_aa: CASSLDTGNYGYTF
v_call: TRBV5-8; cdr3_aa: CASSLGRRNYGYTF
v_call: TRBV4-1; cdr3_aa: CASSQDPGQYPGNTIYF
v_call: TRBV30; cdr3_aa: CAWSLGQGDQPQHF
v_call: TRBV4-1; cdr3_aa: CASSQVARGNTQYF
v_call: TRBV9; cdr3_aa: CASSVVGDTEAFF
v_call: TRBV29-1; cdr3_aa: CSVEFLRGPEAFF
v_call: TRBV5-1; cdr3_aa: CASSTRRGSGPPDTQYF
v_call: TRBV28; cdr3_aa: CASNLRDRVNSPLHF
v_call: TRBV5-1; cdr3_aa: CASSHDRDGSYNEQFF
v_call: TRBV28; cdr3_aa: CASSLGGVTGNTIYF
v_call: TRBV5-1; cdr3_aa: CASSTTGGDYGYTF
v_call: TRBV3-1/TRBV3-2; cdr3_aa: CASSEASNEKLFF
v_call: TRBV5-1; cdr3_aa: CASSPEGPGNYGYTF
v_call: TRBV5-1; cdr3_aa: CASSLQGSTETQYF